These 19 T cell receptor beta chains were sequenced from one sample in a study of T cell responses to AZD1222 COVID-19 vaccine. Clones were read by immunoSEQ multiplex PCR, and TCRdb kept only the in-frame ones, dropping some. The sample includes about 120,000 clones, 85% to 95% of them seen just once. The starting material was peripheral blood, obtained 28 days after the second AZD1222 dose. These receptors originate from an adult who received the AZD1222 COVID-19 vaccine.

This rearrangement joins TRBV2 to TRBJ1-5; a possible D gene is TRBD1 (6 bases). The V gene lost 6 bases and the J gene lost 1 base, with 13 bases spanning the gap. CDR1 SNHLY and CDR2 FYNNEI come from the germline V gene. The CDR3 spans 15 residues. The CDR3 DNA follows: TGTGCCAGCAGGACCACAGGGATGAGCAATCAGCCCCAGCATTTT. It is translated as CASRTTGMSNQPQHF.

This sequence joins TRBV19 and TRBJ1-1; 9 positions agree with TRBD1. CDR1 and CDR2 (germline): LNHDA, SQIVND (reference sequence). Unmatched junction bases numbered 5, after V lost 5 bases and J lost 4 bases. CDR3 length: 14 amino acids. The CDR3 DNA sequence: TGTGCCAGTAGTGTCACGACAGGGGGCACTGAAGCTTTCTTT. It is translated as CASSVTTGGTEAFF.

Here the CDR3 reads CASSHNGGRFYGYTF. The CDR3 nucleotides are TGTGCCAGCAGCCACAATGGGGGGCGGTTCTATGGCTACACCTTC. This chain connects TRBV11-3 to TRBJ1-2; the D gene is possibly TRBD1 (6 bases). The germline V and J ends were trimmed by 5 bases and 4 bases, with 17 bases remaining between them. CDR1 and CDR2 (germline): SGHNT, YENEEA. This CDR3 is built from 15 residues.

The gene calls are TRBV27 and TRBJ1-4, with TRBD1 as a possible D gene (5 bases). In germline, CDR1 is MNHEY, CDR2 SMNVEV (reference sequence). The CDR3 sequence is 13 residues long. The V end was cut by 8 bases, the J end by 8 bases, with 15 bases between. The CDR3 sequence is CASAYGRGEKLFF. The CDR3 DNA follows: TGTGCCAGCGCATATGGGCGGGGCGAAAAACTGTTTTTT.

The chain links TRBV4-3 to TRBJ2-7; TRBD2 matches 10 bases. Trimming cost V 5 bases and J 6 bases; bases outside gene matches: 7. Germline V gene data show CDR1 as LGHNA and CDR2 as YSLEER. The CDR3 is made up of 14 amino acids. This CDR3 is CASSTLAGASEQYF. CDR3 nucleotide sequence: TGCGCCAGCAGCACCCTAGCGGGGGCCTCCGAGCAGTACTTC.

The chain combines TRBV27 with TRBJ2-7, with D perhaps matching TRBD1 or TRBD2 (5 bases each). CDR3 size: 14 residues. The germline V gene encodes CDR1 MNHEY and CDR2 SMNVEV (reference sequence). Trimming removed 5 bases from V and 2 bases from J, with 13 bases in between. The CDR3 loop is CASSLKGPPYEQYF. The CDR3 DNA follows: TGTGCCAGCAGTCTCAAGGGACCGCCCTACGAGCAGTACTTC.

The chain carries TRBV7-6 and TRBJ2-1; TRBD2 matches at 8 bases. V gave up 0 bases and J gave up 7 bases; unmatched junction bases: 8. CDR1 is SGHVS, CDR2 FNYEAQ, per germline. The CDR3 has 16 amino acids. The CDR3 coding sequence is TGTGCCAGCAGCTTAGCCCCGGGACTAGGGTCGAATGAGCAGTTCTTC. Translation: CASSLAPGLGSNEQFF.

The V gene is TRBV9, the J gene TRBJ1-6, with D possibly being TRBD1 (6 bases). V lost 3 bases and J lost 1, with 8 bases in between. The CDR3 length is 15 residues. CDR1 is SGDLS, CDR2 YYNGEE, per germline. The CDR3 reads CASSEQGSYNSPLHF. The CDR3 nucleotides are TGTGCCAGCAGCGAACAGGGTTCCTATAATTCACCCCTCCACTTT.

V gene TRBV12-3 or TRBV12-4 combines with J gene TRBJ1-2; tentatively, D is TRBD1 (6 bases). The CDR3 is 13 residues long. Between the trimmed V and J ends, which lost 7 bases and 8 bases, there was a span of 17 bases. The CDR3 nucleotides are TGTGCCAGCACCTCTAGCCAGGGGAGAGGCTACACCTTC. This sequence encodes CASTSSQGRGYTF.

The CDR3 nucleotides read TGTGCCAGCAGTGAGGCGGGTTTGCAGCCCCAGCATTTT. As protein: CASSEAGLQPQHF. This chain links TRBV2 with TRBJ1-5; no clear D gene. The CDR3 length is 13 residues. Trimming pared 3 bases from V and 7 bases from J, leaving 10 bases between. Germline V lookup: CDR1 SNHLY, CDR2 FYNNEI.

This clone was seen only once. The rearrangement joins TRBV6-2 or TRBV6-3 to TRBJ2-3; 9 positions match TRBD1. CDR3 length: 16 residues. CDR1 MNHEY and CDR2 SVGEGT come from the germline V gene. The J segment lost 4 bases and the V segment lost 4 bases, leaving 9 bases of the junction unmatched. CDR3 residues: CASSSPDRGLSDTQYF. CDR3 nucleotides: TGTGCCAGCAGTTCCCCGGACAGGGGTTTGTCAGATACGCAGTATTTT.

The V and J genes are TRBV30 and TRBJ2-2, with a tentative D call TRBD2 (6 bases). Germline CDR1 and CDR2: GTSNPN and SVGIG (reference sequence). The CDR3 length is 10 residues. The CDR3 loop is CAGGAGELFF. In DNA form, the CDR3 reads TGTGCTGGAGGGGCCGGGGAGCTGTTTTTT. The full variable domain, rest sourced from reference TRBV30 and TRBJ2-2, is SQTIHQWPATLVQPVGSPLSLECTVEGTSNPNLYWYRQAAGRGLQLLFYSVGIGQISSEVPQNLSASRPQDRQFILSSKKLLLSDSGFYLCAGGAGELFFGEGSRLTVL.

The chain carries TRBV2 and TRBJ1-2; maybe TRBD1 (6 bases). CDR1 SNHLY and CDR2 FYNNEI come from the germline V gene. The CDR3 has 11 residues. V lost 6 bases, J lost 8 bases, and 10 bases lay in between. The CDR3 reads CASRGGVGYTF. In DNA form, the CDR3 reads TGTGCCAGCAGAGGGGGGGTGGGCTACACCTTC.

The chain links TRBV14 to TRBJ1-1; a weak D match, TRBD1 (5 bases). Trimming stripped 6 bases from V and 5 bases from J, with 16 bases between. Germline CDR1 is SGHDN and CDR2 is FVKESK. The CDR3 extends over 14 amino acids. The CDR3 DNA reads as TGTGCCAGCAGTCTTACCGGGGGAAGTACTGAAGCTTTCTTT. Amino acids: CASSLTGGSTEAFF. The full variable domain, rest sourced from reference TRBV14 and TRBJ1-1, is EAGVTQFPSHSVIEKGQTVTLRCDPISGHDNLYWYRRVMGKEIKFLLHFVKESKQDESGMPNNRFLAERTGGTYSTLKVQPAELEDSGVYFCASSLTGGSTEAFFGQGTRLTVV.

The chain has TRBV6-1 and TRBJ1-5; 9 positions agree with TRBD1. This CDR3 is 16 amino acids long. Germline-derived CDR1 and CDR2 are MNHNS and SASEGT. The junction had 9 bases not matched to a gene; V was cut back by 2 bases and J by 7 bases. CDR3 sequence: CASSEKGQGVMQPQHF. The CDR3 DNA is TGTGCCAGCAGTGAAAAGGGACAGGGTGTCATGCAGCCCCAGCATTTT.

The genes are TRBV6-5 and TRBJ1-2, with 8 bases identical to TRBD1. Losses at the gene ends were 6 bases for V and 4 bases for J; bases not matched to a gene: 10. The CDR3 length is 15 residues. CDR1 and CDR2 from the germline V gene are MNHEY and SVGAGI. CDR3 coding DNA: TGTGCCAGCAGCGGACTTCTTACAGGGGGCTATGGCTACACCTTC. It yields the protein CASSGLLTGGYGYTF.

The rearrangement uses TRBV5-4 and TRBJ1-2; D remains unclear. The CDR3 runs 12 residues. The V and J ends lost 0 bases and 4 bases respectively, with 4 bases between them. The germline V gene encodes CDR1 SGHNT and CDR2 YYREEE (reference sequence). The CDR3, as DNA: TGTGCCAGCAGCTTGGAAGCCTATGGCTACACCTTC. Translating it yields CASSLEAYGYTF.

The chain is built from TRBV30 and TRBJ1-2; TRBD1 might be the D (5 bases). CDR3 size: 14 residues. V was pared by 3 bases and J by 5 bases, with 16 bases between. Germline assignment: CDR1 GTSNPN and CDR2 SVGIG (reference sequence). The DNA for the CDR3 is TGTGCCTGGAGGACGGTCGGGGGAGATTATGGCTACACCTTC. Protein product: CAWRTVGGDYGYTF. Variable domain in full (rest from reference TRBV30 and TRBJ1-2): SQTIHQWPATLVQPVGSPLSLECTVEGTSNPNLYWYRQAAGRGLQLLFYSVGIGQISSEVPQNLSASRPQDRQFILSSKKLLLSDSGFYLCAWRTVGGDYGYTFGSGTRLTVV.

V gene TRBV15 combines with J gene TRBJ2-1; D perhaps matches TRBD2 (6 bases). CDR1 is LNHNV and CDR2 is YYDKDF in the germline V gene (reference sequence). The V and J ends lost 0 bases and 9 bases respectively, with 9 bases between them. This CDR3 spans 13 amino acids. CDR3 loop: CATSRDGGSEQFF. The CDR3, as DNA: TGTGCCACCAGCAGAGATGGAGGGTCTGAGCAGTTCTTC.